This TCR beta chain originates from a study of control samples from healthy donors and cancer patients. There are 14 residues in the CDR3. Germline V gives CDR1 MNHEY, CDR2 SVGEGT. With 0 bases removed from V and 0 bases from J, the gap between germline ends came to 4 bases. Repertoires were generated with immunoSEQ multiplex PCR, while TCRdb's copy carries only in-frame clones and drops some. The profile shows some 120,000 clones, approximately 90% of them singletons. This chain links TRBV6-2 or TRBV6-3 with TRBJ2-3; D is undetermined. This TCR was recovered from a man in his late teens or twenties in good health. Specimen: blood. CDR3 residues: CASSYSDSTDTQYF. DNA for the CDR3: TGTGCCAGCAGTTACTCGGACAGCACAGATACGCAGTATTTT.